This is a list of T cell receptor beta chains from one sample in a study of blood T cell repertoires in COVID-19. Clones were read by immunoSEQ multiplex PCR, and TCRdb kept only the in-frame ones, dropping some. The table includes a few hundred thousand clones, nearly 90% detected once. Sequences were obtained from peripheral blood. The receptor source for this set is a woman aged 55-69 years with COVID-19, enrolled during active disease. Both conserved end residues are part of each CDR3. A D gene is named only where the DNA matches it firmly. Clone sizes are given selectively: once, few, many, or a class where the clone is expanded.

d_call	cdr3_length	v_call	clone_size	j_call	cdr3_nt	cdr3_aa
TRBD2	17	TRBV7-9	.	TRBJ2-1	TGTGCCAGCAGCTTCGGGGGGGCATCTTTCTCCTACAATGAGCAGTTCTTC	CASSFGGASFSYNEQFF
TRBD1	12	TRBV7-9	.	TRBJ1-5	TGTGCCAGCAGCCAGGGGACAGGCCCCCAGCATTTT	CASSQGTGPQHF
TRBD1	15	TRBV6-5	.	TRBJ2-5	TGTGCCAGCAGATACACAGGGGGCGAGGAGGAGACCCAGTACTTC	CASRYTGGEEETQYF
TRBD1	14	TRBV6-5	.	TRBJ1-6	TGTGCCAGCAGGCGACCGGGACAGGGGATTATCCTCCACTTT	CASRRPGQGIILHF
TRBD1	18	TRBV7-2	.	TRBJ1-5	TGTGCCAGCAGCCCAGTGGTCGGGACAGGGGTGAGCAATCAGCCCCAGCATTTT	CASSPVVGTGVSNQPQHF
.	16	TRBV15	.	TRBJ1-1	TGTGCCACCAGCGGCCGTTTTTTGGCGGGGAACACTGAAGCTTTCTTT	CATSGRFLAGNTEAFF
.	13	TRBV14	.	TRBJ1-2	TGTGCCAGCAGCCGTGGGGGCGGCTATGGCTACACCTTC	CASSRGGGYGYTF
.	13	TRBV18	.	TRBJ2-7	TGTGCCAGCTCGTCGAAGGGGGGGGGCGAGCAGTACTTC	CASSSKGGGEQYF
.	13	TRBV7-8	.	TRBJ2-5	TGTGCCAGCAGCCCCCCGGCCTGCCGCGGCGGGTACTTC	CASSPPACRGGYF
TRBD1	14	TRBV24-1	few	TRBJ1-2	TGTGCCACCAGTGATCCGGGACAGGGCGACGGCTACACCTTC	CATSDPGQGDGYTF
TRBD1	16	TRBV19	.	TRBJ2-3	TGTGCCAGTAGTCCTAGATCAGGGGGATCGACAGATACGCAGTATTTT	CASSPRSGGSTDTQYF
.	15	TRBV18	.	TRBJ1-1	TGTGCCAGCTCACCAGCAGGGGTTGCGTACACTGAAGCTTTCTTT	CASSPAGVAYTEAFF
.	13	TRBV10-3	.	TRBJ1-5	TGTGCCATCAGTGCAGGGGTCGGACAGCCCCAGCATTTT	CAISAGVGQPQHF